This T cell receptor beta chain was observed in a study of a mutant IDH1 vaccine in newly diagnosed glioma. The time point: week 23, last vaccination. Topical imiquimod was applied with each vaccine dose, which held 300 ug of mutant IDH1 20-mer peptide. Details on this clone: Antigen: not known. At one boundary the junction diverges from the germline segment, which might be a read error.

The CDR3 runs to 13 residues. Germline CDR1 is SEHNR and CDR2 is FQNEAQ (reference sequence). Profiling relied on immunoSEQ multiplex PCR, and the TCRdb table lists in-frame clones only, not all of them. This table has roughly 52,000 clones, 80% appearing once. Regarding the study as a whole: Pseudoprogression appeared independent of alterations in top peripheral clonotypes.

This clonotype originated in a man aged 35 to 55 with glioma. The sequencing here drew on PBMCs, taken from a glioma patient whose treatment included an IDH1 peptide vaccine. The V and J genes are TRBV7-9 and TRBJ2-7, with D perhaps matching TRBD2 (5 bases). In DNA, the CDR3 is TGTGCCAGCAGCTTGACACCTAGCTACAAGCAGTACTTC. This gives the protein CASSLTPSYKQYF.